These 27 T cell receptor beta chains originate from one sample sequenced in a study of T cell responses to AZD1222 COVID-19 vaccine. Profiling relied on immunoSEQ multiplex PCR, and the TCRdb table lists in-frame clones only, not all of them. The data hold under 150,000 clones, with roughly 90% observed a single time. The sequencing used peripheral blood, collected 28 days after the second AZD1222 dose. The receptor source for this set is an adult who received the AZD1222 COVID-19 vaccine.

The table lists this clone with a count of one. This rearrangement joins TRBV19 to TRBJ2-1; TRBD1 aligns across 7 bases. Germline V lookup: CDR1 LNHDA, CDR2 SQIVND (reference sequence). J lost 6 bases, V lost 3 bases, and 8 bases had no gene match. CDR3 length: 15 residues. The CDR3 region is CASSISAGGSNEQFF. In nucleotides, the CDR3 is TGTGCCAGTAGTATTTCGGCAGGGGGAAGCAATGAGCAGTTCTTC.

The V gene is TRBV11-3, the J gene TRBJ2-1; TRBD2 matches 9 bases. Trimming removed 1 base from V and 4 bases from J; junction bases left unmatched: 2. This CDR3 is built from 15 residues. Germline CDR1 is SGHNT and CDR2 is YENEEA. The DNA of the CDR3 is TGTGCCAGCAGCTTAGTGGCGGGAGGGTACAATGAGCAGTTCTTC. Its translation: CASSLVAGGYNEQFF.

The CDR3 spells CASSPEGGESGKLFF. As DNA, the CDR3 is TGTGCCAGCAGCCCGGAGGGGGGGGAGTCGGGGAAACTGTTTTTT. The chain links TRBV11-3 to TRBJ1-4; possibly TRBD1 for D (6 bases). With 5 bases removed from V and 11 bases from J, the gap between germline ends came to 21 bases. The CDR3 has 15 residues. Germline values: CDR1 SGHNT, CDR2 YENEEA.

The chain combines TRBV12-5 with TRBJ1-6; D unresolved. CDR1 and CDR2 from the germline V gene are LGHNT and FRNRAP. Trimming left V 5 bases short and J 9 bases short, with 5 bases between. The CDR3 contains 11 residues. The CDR3 DNA reads as TGTGCTAGTGGTGGGAGTTCACCCCTCCACTTT. This translates into CASGGSSPLHF.

This chain links TRBV9 with TRBJ2-5, with 7 positions matching TRBD2. The CDR3 consists of 15 residues. With V trimmed by 0 bases and J by 5 bases, 7 bases remained unmatched. Per germline, CDR1 SGDLS and CDR2 YYNGEE. CDR3 protein: CASSVAETSLETQYF. Here the CDR3 DNA reads TGTGCCAGCAGCGTAGCGGAGACTAGCCTGGAGACCCAGTACTTC. The full variable domain, with the rest looked up from reference TRBV9 and TRBJ2-5, is DSGVTQTPKHLITATGQRVTLRCSPRSGDLSVYWYQQSLDQGLQFLIQYYNGEERAKGNILERFSAQQFPDLHSELNLSSLELGDSALYFCASSVAETSLETQYFGPGTRLLVL.

The chain employs TRBV27 and TRBJ1-1; maybe TRBD1 (5 bases). Trimming took 0 bases from V and 1 from J, leaving 9 bases between them. CDR1 is MNHEY and CDR2 is SMNVEV in the germline V gene (reference sequence). This CDR3 contains 15 residues. CDR3: CASSLSWQGNTEAFF. The CDR3 DNA reads TGTGCCAGCAGTTTATCGTGGCAGGGGAACACTGAAGCTTTCTTT.

This chain uses TRBV18 with TRBJ2-2; D unclear. CDR3 length equals 11 residues. The germline CDR1 and CDR2 sequences are KGHSH and LQKENI. The germline V and J ends were trimmed by 3 bases and 9 bases, with 5 bases remaining between them. The CDR3 nucleotides are TGTGCCAGCTCACCGTCGAGGGAGCTGTTTTTT. It translates to CASSPSRELFF.

The chain couples TRBV18 to TRBJ1-2; D is perhaps TRBD1 (5 bases). The V end was cut by 6 bases, the J end by 8 bases, with 28 bases between. Germline assignment: CDR1 KGHSH and CDR2 LQKENI. The CDR3 consists of 17 residues. The chain's CDR3 is CASSQMGTVEGRDGYTF. The CDR3 nucleotides read TGTGCCAGCTCGCAGATGGGGACTGTCGAGGGGCGCGACGGCTACACCTTC.

This clone has a handful of counts. The chain joins TRBV5-1 to TRBJ1-5, with a possible D match to TRBD1 (5 bases). Trimming stripped 5 bases from V and 7 bases from J, with 19 bases between. The germline V gene encodes CDR1 SGHRS and CDR2 YFSETQ. CDR3 length: 15 residues. The CDR3 DNA follows: TGCGCCAGCAGGGAGGGGACCTTAGAAAGGCAGCCCCAGCATTTT. This gives the protein CASREGTLERQPQHF.

The chain employs TRBV4-3 and TRBJ1-3, with D unclear. V was pared by 1 base and J by 7 bases, with 14 bases between. Germline V CDR1 and CDR2: LGHNA, YSLEER. The CDR3 is 15 residues long. The CDR3 is CASSQGHTPGNTIYF. The CDR3 DNA sequence: TGCGCCAGCAGCCAAGGACACACGCCCGGGAACACCATATATTTT.

This chain joins TRBV11-2 and TRBJ2-2, with 9 bases fitting TRBD2. The length of the CDR3 is 15 residues. CDR1 and CDR2 from the germline V gene are SGHAT and FQNNGV. Trimming cost V 5 bases and J 5 bases; bases outside gene matches: 6. The CDR3 region is CASSPSGGPTGELFF. For the CDR3, the DNA is TGTGCCAGCAGCCCGAGCGGGGGGCCGACCGGGGAGCTGTTTTTT.

The chain uses TRBV6-5 and TRBJ1-6; 7 nucleotides agree with TRBD1. The CDR3 is made up of 15 amino acids. The V gene's germline CDR1 is MNHEY and CDR2 SVGAGI. V lost 7 bases, J lost 3 bases, and 6 bases stayed unmatched. The chain's CDR3 is CASNARDSYNSPLHF. In DNA form, the CDR3 reads TGTGCCAGCAACGCTCGGGACAGCTATAATTCACCCCTCCACTTT.

The V and J genes are TRBV5-5 and TRBJ2-5; 9 nucleotides align to TRBD1. Germline trimming cut 0 bases from V and 2 bases from J; bases unmatched to any gene: 2. The length of the CDR3 is 15 residues. CDR1 and CDR2 (germline): SGHKS, YYEKEE (reference sequence). The CDR3, as DNA: TGTGCCAGCAGCTTGGCGGACAGGGGTCAAGAGACCCAGTACTTC. This sequence encodes CASSLADRGQETQYF.

The chain's CDR3 is CASSRQADYYEQYF. The CDR3, as DNA: TGTGCCAGTAGTAGGCAGGCGGATTACTACGAGCAGTACTTC. The V call is TRBV19, the J call TRBJ2-7, with D unresolved. V dropped 4 bases and J dropped 3 bases, with 13 bases sitting between them. CDR1 is LNHDA, CDR2 SQIVND, per germline (reference sequence). This CDR3 is 14 amino acids long.

This rearrangement joins TRBV3-1 (or the pseudogene TRBV3-2) to TRBJ2-1, with D maybe TRBD2 (5 bases). CDR1 LGHDT and CDR2 YNNKEL come from the germline V gene (reference sequence). This CDR3 has 15 amino acids. Trimming removed 3 bases from V and 6 bases from J, with 15 bases in between. CDR3 nucleotide sequence: TGTGCCAGCAGCCATATGGACGAGGGAAGCAATGAGCAGTTCTTC. It encodes CASSHMDEGSNEQFF.

The chain couples TRBV5-1 to TRBJ2-5; 8 positions match TRBD2. Losses at the gene ends were 0 bases for V and 3 bases for J; bases not matched to a gene: 4. The CDR3 sequence is 15 residues long. The germline CDR1 and CDR2 sequences are SGHRS and YFSETQ. As DNA, the CDR3 is TGCGCCAGCAGCTTGGAACCGGGACTAGAAGAGACCCAGTACTTC. It codes for CASSLEPGLEETQYF.

The gene calls are TRBV2 and TRBJ1-4, with D perhaps TRBD1 (5 bases). The CDR3 has 14 amino acids. V lost 1 base to trimming and J lost 8 bases, with 11 bases between them. Germline CDR1 and CDR2: SNHLY and FYNNEI. CDR3 in amino acids: CASSEEGSGEKLFF. The CDR3 coding sequence is TGTGCCAGCAGTGAAGAGGGGTCTGGCGAAAAACTGTTTTTT. The variable domain in full, completed from reference TRBV2 and TRBJ1-4, reads EPEVTQTPSHQVTQMGQEVILRCVPISNHLYFYWYRQILGQKVEFLVSFYNNEISEKSEIFDDQFSVERPDGSNFTLKIRSTKLEDSAMYFCASSEEGSGEKLFFGSGTQLSVL.

The V gene is TRBV28, the J gene TRBJ1-1; D may be TRBD1 (6 bases). The germline gives CDR1 MDHEN, CDR2 SYDVKM. V was trimmed by 5 bases and J by 5 bases, leaving 18 bases between them. This CDR3 contains 15 residues. The CDR3 coding sequence is TGTGCCAGCAGTCGAGGACAGCGGGCCACAACTGAAGCTTTCTTT. Protein: CASSRGQRATTEAFF.

The V gene is TRBV4-2, the J gene TRBJ2-5; 7 bases map to TRBD2. Losses at the gene ends were 1 base for V and 1 base for J; bases not matched to a gene: 12. The CDR3 is made up of 18 amino acids. The V gene's germline CDR1 is LGHNA and CDR2 YNFKEQ. The CDR3 DNA reads as TGTGCCAGCAGCCAAGGACCTGCCCGCGGGAGCCCCCAAGAGACCCAGTACTTC. Protein sequence: CASSQGPARGSPQETQYF.

The V gene is TRBV30, the J gene TRBJ1-6, with D possibly being TRBD1 (6 bases). V lost 0 bases to trimming and J lost 9 bases, with 12 bases between them. The CDR3 covers 14 residues. Germline V CDR1 and CDR2: GTSNPN, SVGIG (reference sequence). In DNA, the CDR3 is TGTGCCTGGAGTGTTACAGGGTCTGCTTCACCCCTCCACTTT. Residues: CAWSVTGSASPLHF.

The chain employs TRBV7-9 and TRBJ2-2, with D possibly called TRBD1 or TRBD2 (6 bases each). CDR1 is SEHNR, CDR2 FQNEAQ, per germline (reference sequence). V was shortened by 8 bases and J by 0 bases, with 13 bases between the two germline ends. The CDR3 has 15 residues. The CDR3 protein is CASVLRGANTGELFF. The CDR3 DNA sequence: TGTGCCAGCGTATTAAGGGGGGCGAACACCGGGGAGCTGTTTTTT.

This rearrangement joins TRBV27 to TRBJ1-2; D gene uncertain. The CDR3 has 11 amino acids. V lost 10 bases, J lost 6 bases, and 12 bases lay in between. Germline V gene data show CDR1 as MNHEY and CDR2 as SMNVEV (reference sequence). This chain's CDR3 is CATKRGDGYTF. CDR3 DNA: TGTGCCACAAAGCGGGGAGATGGCTACACCTTC.

This clone was seen once. This chain links TRBV5-1 with TRBJ2-7, with 8 bases that match TRBD1. Trimming removed 4 bases from V and 6 bases from J; junction bases left unmatched: 9. Germline assignment: CDR1 SGHRS and CDR2 YFSETQ. This CDR3 has 14 amino acids. The CDR3 DNA sequence: TGCGCCAGCAGCCGCGGGACAGGTGGGTCCGAGCAGTACTTC. Translated, it gives CASSRGTGGSEQYF.

The rearrangement uses TRBV19 and TRBJ2-5; 10 bases are a match to TRBD2. The CDR3 is 21 residues long. CDR1 and CDR2 (germline): LNHDA, SQIVND (reference sequence). V shed 5 bases, J shed 5 bases, and the junction held 26 bases outside the gene matches. CDR3 loop: CASSARQGSWLAGDKRETQYF. CDR3 DNA: TGTGCCAGTAGTGCCCGACAGGGGTCGTGGCTAGCGGGAGATAAGAGGGAGACCCAGTACTTC.

On this clone: This CDR3 is also generated by other DNA sequences in the sample. This chain uses TRBV7-2 with TRBJ1-5; 9 nucleotides align to TRBD1. The germline CDR1 and CDR2 sequences are SGHTA and FQGNSA. The trim removed 6 bases at V and 2 bases at J, leaving 2 bases unmatched. The CDR3 is 14 amino acids. The CDR3 DNA is TGTGCCAGCAGTCGGACAGGGGGCAATCAGCCCCAGCATTTT. Translation gives CASSRTGGNQPQHF.

V usage is TRBV19 and J usage is TRBJ2-7, with 10 positions matching TRBD1. The CDR3 spans 13 residues. From germline, CDR1 is LNHDA and CDR2 SQIVND (reference sequence). The V and J ends lost 4 bases and 6 bases, in that order; junction bases with no gene match: 3. This CDR3 is CASSRDRGREQYF. CDR3 sequence (DNA): TGTGCCAGTAGTAGGGACAGGGGCCGCGAGCAGTACTTC.

This chain connects TRBV5-1 to TRBJ1-2; a possible D gene is TRBD1 (5 bases). This CDR3 spans 13 amino acids. Trimming removed 5 bases at V and 3 bases at J, with 11 bases between. Germline loops: CDR1 SGHRS, CDR2 YFSETQ. The CDR3 DNA follows: TGCGCCAGCAGGGGGGAGGGAGACTATGGCTACACCTTC. This encodes CASRGEGDYGYTF. The entire variable domain, with the rest obtained from reference TRBV5-1 and TRBJ1-2, is as follows: KAGVTQTPRYLIKTRGQQVTLSCSPISGHRSVSWYQQTPGQGLQFLFEYFSETQRNKGNFPGRFSGRQFSNSRSEMNVSTLELGDSALYLCASRGEGDYGYTFGSGTRLTVV.